These T cell receptor beta chains were read from a single sample in a study of regulatory T cells in long-lasting Graves disease. TCRdb independently ran MiXCR on the multiplex PCR reads; one entry per CDR3 protein. Of around 480,000 distinct CDR3 sequences in the sample, roughly a sixth were seen once. These sequences were also reported in another study, on T cells in Graves' hyperthyroidism and ophthalmopathy.

Specimen: peripheral blood mononuclear cells (PBMCs), collected at new diagnosis, from a patient treated with antithyroid drugs. The receptors stem from a woman aged 40 to 65 with Graves disease. Each CDR3 is given with its conserved first and last residue. A D gene is named only where the DNA matches it firmly. Clone sizes are given selectively: once, few, many, or a class where the clone is expanded.

>TRBD1|few|TRBJ2-7|TRBV5-1
CASSGTGGSVEQYF
TGCGCCAGCAGCGGTACAGGGGGCTCGGTCGAGCAGTACTTC
>TRBD2|.|TRBJ2-3|TRBV7-9
CASSQRGANTDTQYF
TGTGCCAGCAGTCAGCGGGGGGCAAACACAGATACGCAGTATTTT
>TRBD2|many|TRBJ2-1|TRBV6-1
CASSTQAGGPLDEQFF
TGTGCCAGCAGTACCCAAGCGGGGGGGCCCTTGGATGAGCAGTTCTTC
>.|many|TRBJ1-5|TRBV28
CASSLSGGTLTQPQHF
TGTGCCAGCAGTTTATCGGGAGGGACACTAACTCAGCCCCAGCATTTT
>TRBD1|few|TRBJ2-1|TRBV29-1
CSVGGVQDRGENEQFF
TGCAGCGTTGGAGGCGTGCAGGACAGGGGTGAGAATGAGCAGTTCTTC
>.|many|TRBJ1-5|TRBV7-8
CASSSDRFSNQPQHF
TGTGCCAGCAGCTCAGACAGGTTTAGCAATCAGCCCCAGCATTTT
>.|.|TRBJ1-1|TRBV15
CATSRVGQPQHTEAFF
TGTGCCACCAGCAGAGTTGGTCAGCCCCAACACACTGAAGCTTTCTTT
>.|many|TRBJ1-2|TRBV27
CASSQTEAGGYTF
TGTGCCAGCAGTCAGACAGAGGCGGGTGGCTACACCTTC
>TRBD2|.|TRBJ2-3|TRBV4-2
CASSQVPAGGSTDTQYF
TGTGCCAGCAGCCAAGTGCCAGCGGGGGGAAGCACAGATACGCAGTATTTT
>.|few|TRBJ1-6|TRBV7-2
CASSLVGSSGSGSYNSPLHF
TGTGCCAGCAGCTTAGTTGGGTCAAGTGGATCGGGCTCCTATAATTCACCCCTCCACTTT